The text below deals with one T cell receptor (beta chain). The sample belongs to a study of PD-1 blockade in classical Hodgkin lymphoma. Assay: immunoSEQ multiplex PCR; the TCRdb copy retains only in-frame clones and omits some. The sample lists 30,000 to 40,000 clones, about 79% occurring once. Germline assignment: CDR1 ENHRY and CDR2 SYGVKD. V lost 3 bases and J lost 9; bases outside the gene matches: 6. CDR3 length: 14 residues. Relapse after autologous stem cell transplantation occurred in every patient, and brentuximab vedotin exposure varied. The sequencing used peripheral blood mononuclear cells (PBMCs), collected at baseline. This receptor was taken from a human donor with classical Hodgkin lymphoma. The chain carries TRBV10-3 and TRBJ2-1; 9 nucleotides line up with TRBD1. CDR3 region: CAISDTGGPGEQFF. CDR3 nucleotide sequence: TGTGCCATCAGTGATACAGGGGGCCCGGGTGAGCAGTTCTTC.